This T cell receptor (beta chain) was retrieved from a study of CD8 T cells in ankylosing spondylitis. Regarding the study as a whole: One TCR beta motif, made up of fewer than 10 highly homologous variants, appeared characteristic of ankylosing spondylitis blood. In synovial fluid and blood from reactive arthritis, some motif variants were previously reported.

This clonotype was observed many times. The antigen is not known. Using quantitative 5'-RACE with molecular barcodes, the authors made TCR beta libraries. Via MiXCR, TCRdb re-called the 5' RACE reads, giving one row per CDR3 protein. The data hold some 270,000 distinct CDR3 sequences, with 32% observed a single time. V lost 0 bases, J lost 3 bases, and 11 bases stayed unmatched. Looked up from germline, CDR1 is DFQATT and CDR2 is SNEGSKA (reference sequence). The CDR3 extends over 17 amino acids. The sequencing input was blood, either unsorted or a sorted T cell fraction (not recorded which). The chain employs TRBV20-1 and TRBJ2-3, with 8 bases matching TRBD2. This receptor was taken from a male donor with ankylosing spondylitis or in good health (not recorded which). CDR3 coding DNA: TGCAGTGCTAGAGACGAACGGGGGGGCCGAGGGACAGATACGCAGTATTTT. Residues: CSARDERGGRGTDTQYF.